What follows describes a single T cell receptor beta chain. The sample belongs to a study of cytomegalovirus exposure and HLA in healthy donors. The CDR3 totals 15 residues. Trimming took off 4 bases at V and 0 bases at J, with 10 bases between the two ends. The germline CDR1 and CDR2 sequences are SSHAT and FNYEAQ (reference sequence). The assay was immunoSEQ multiplex PCR, and TCRdb's table has in-frame clones only and misses some. The sample has 90,000 to 130,000 clones; approximately 85% are singletons. The donors belonged to the approximately 120-subject validation cohort, separate from the roughly 700-subject first cohort.

The chain employs TRBV7-7 and TRBJ2-1; D may be TRBD2 (5 bases). The specimen sequenced was PBMCs. The TCR sequence derives from a woman aged 18-29 years in good health and CMV-seronegative. CDR3 in DNA: TGTGCCAGCAGCTCGGACTTCAGCTCCTACAATGAGCAGTTCTTC. Its translation is CASSSDFSSYNEQFF.